This note documents a single TCR beta chain sequence. The antigen remains unidentified. Per the germline V gene, CDR1 is LNHDA and CDR2 is SQIVND (reference sequence). The length of the CDR3 is 15 residues. V lost 2 bases and J lost 7, with 14 bases in between. Enrollment shut out patients with autoimmune disease history or systemic immunosuppression. This sample is drawn from a study of OX40 agonist ivuxolimab in advanced cancers. On the study more broadly: Mean age around 60 years, range 23 to 79; around 80% male. Study results and limitations: It was also the case that some nonresponders had low normalized T-cell clonal expansion.

Sequencing used immunoSEQ multiplex PCR; TCRdb keeps in-frame clones, though not all of them. In the table there are more than 85,000 clones, about 90% of which are singletons. The chain uses TRBV19 and TRBJ1-4, with a tentative D call TRBD1 (5 bases). The TCR was taken from an adult with an advanced solid tumor such as melanoma, head and neck, liver or kidney cancer. The specimen comprised CD4+ or CD8+ T cells sorted from blood, sampled in a trial of the OX40 agonist ivuxolimab. Here the CDR3 DNA reads TGTGCCAGTAGTATATGGGGCAATAGGCGTGAAAAACTGTTTTTT. It yields the protein CASSIWGNRREKLFF.